This T cell receptor beta chain originates from a study of T cells after posttransplantation cyclophosphamide. Study-wide findings and caveats: Donor-recipient repertoire similarity was low at 1-2 months, rising over year one. Recipient CMV seropositivity and CMV reactivation strongly tracked TRB clonality. Tissue-infiltrating T cells from skin or gut overlapped little with blood T cells.

Germline assignment: CDR1 SGDLS and CDR2 YYNGEE. This CDR3 region has 12 residues. Trimming took off 3 bases at V and 10 bases at J, with 11 bases between the two ends. Busulfan-fludarabine conditioning, marrow transplant, and cyclophosphamide on days +3 and +4 were administered. Sequencing used immunoSEQ multiplex PCR; TCRdb keeps in-frame clones, though not all of them. The sample includes approximately 2,200 clones, around 82% of them seen just once. Turning to this clone: Its antigen is not known.

Sequences were derived from CD8+ T cells sorted from blood, sampled approximately 380 days after allogeneic stem cell transplant with posttransplant cyclophosphamide. This sequence was found in a male patient between 45 and 59 years old who received an allogeneic stem cell transplant from a related donor and was CMV-positive. Some of the T cells may derive from the graft donor. The chain links TRBV9 to TRBJ1-5, with D hard to call. CDR3 nucleotides: TGTGCCAGCAGCGCCCATCCGGGTCCCCAGCATTTT. Amino acid sequence: CASSAHPGPQHF.